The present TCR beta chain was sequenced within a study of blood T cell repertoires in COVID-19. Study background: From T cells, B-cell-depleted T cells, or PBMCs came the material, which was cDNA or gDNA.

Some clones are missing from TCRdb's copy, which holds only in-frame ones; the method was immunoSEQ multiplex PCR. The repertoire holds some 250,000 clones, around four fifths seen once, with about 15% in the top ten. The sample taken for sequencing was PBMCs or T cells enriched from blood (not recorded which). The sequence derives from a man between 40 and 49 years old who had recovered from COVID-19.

CDR3 nucleotides: TGTGCCAGCAGAGATCTACAGGGGTGGATGCACGAGCAGTACTTC. Amino acid sequence: CASRDLQGWMHEQYF. The chain carries TRBV6-5 and TRBJ2-7; TRBD1 matches 7 bases. CDR1 and CDR2 (germline): MNHEY, SVGAGI. The CDR3 covers 15 residues. J lost 5 bases, V lost 6 bases, and 13 bases had no gene match.